The 3 T cell receptor beta chains given below trace back to one sample, sequenced in a study of T cells in Graves' hyperthyroidism and ophthalmopathy. RNA transcripts provided the source from which TCR beta CDR3 regions were amplified. RT-PCR in the first round (using the HTBI primer set) targeted the TCR CDR3. MiXCR, run by TCRdb on the multiplex PCR reads, gives a single entry per CDR3 protein. The repertoire holds 500,000 to 650,000 distinct CDR3 sequences, about 20% seen once, with less than 55% in the top ten. The sample comprised blood. These receptors were taken from a man aged 35 to 55 with Graves' ophthalmopathy.

This clonotype was detected many times. The rearrangement joins TRBV20-1 to TRBJ2-5; 8 nucleotides match TRBD1. The CDR3 consists of 16 residues. Trimming at V came to 6 bases and at J to 2 bases, leaving 14 bases not matched to a gene. Germline CDR1 and CDR2: DFQATT and SNEGSKA (reference sequence). CDR3 DNA: TGCAGTGCCCCGAGGGGTTTCAGGGGGCCACAAGAGACCCAGTACTTC. Translation gives CSAPRGFRGPQETQYF.

Only a few counts were recorded for this clonotype. The V and J genes are TRBV6-1 and TRBJ2-3; 14 bases are a match to TRBD2. Germline V lookup: CDR1 MNHNS, CDR2 SASEGT. V shed 7 bases and J 4 bases; nucleotides not matched to a gene: 7. CDR3 length: 16 residues. The CDR3 is CASTTGTSGSADTQYF. CDR3 in DNA: TGTGCCAGCACCACCGGGACTAGCGGGAGTGCAGATACGCAGTATTTT.

This clonotype was detected ten times or more. This rearrangement joins TRBV6-6 to TRBJ2-5; 8 positions agree with TRBD2. Trimming removed 2 bases from V and 7 bases from J; junction bases left unmatched: 12. The germline CDR1 and CDR2 sequences are MNHNY and SVGAGI (reference sequence). The CDR3 extends over 16 amino acids. The CDR3 nucleotides are TGTGCCAGCAGTTACGGTGGCGGGGGGCCCCTGGTGACCCAGTACTTC. Its protein is CASSYGGGGPLVTQYF.